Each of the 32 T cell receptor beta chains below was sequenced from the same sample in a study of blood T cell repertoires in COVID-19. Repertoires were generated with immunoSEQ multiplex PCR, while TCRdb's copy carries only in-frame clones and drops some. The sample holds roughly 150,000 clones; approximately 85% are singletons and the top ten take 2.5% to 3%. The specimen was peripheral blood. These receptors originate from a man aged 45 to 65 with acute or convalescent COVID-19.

The CDR3 here is CASSRGGQGADEKLFF. The CDR3 DNA sequence: TGCGCCAGCAGCCGAGGGGGACAGGGGGCGGATGAAAAACTGTTTTTT. The rearrangement uses TRBV5-1 and TRBJ1-4; 12 nucleotides align to TRBD1. V lost 4 bases and J lost 6; bases outside the gene matches: 7. CDR3 length equals 16 residues. Germline values: CDR1 SGHRS, CDR2 YFSETQ.

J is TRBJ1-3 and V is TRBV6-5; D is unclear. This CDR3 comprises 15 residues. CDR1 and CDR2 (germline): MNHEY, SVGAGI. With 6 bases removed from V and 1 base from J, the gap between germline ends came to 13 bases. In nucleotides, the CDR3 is TGTGCCAGCAGCAACGCGGATAGTTCTGGAAACACCATATATTTT. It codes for CASSNADSSGNTIYF.

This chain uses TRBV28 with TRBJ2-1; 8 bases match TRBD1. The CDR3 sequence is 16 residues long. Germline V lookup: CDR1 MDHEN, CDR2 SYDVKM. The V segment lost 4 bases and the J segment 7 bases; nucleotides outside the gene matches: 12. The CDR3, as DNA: TGTGCCAGCAGTTCCCCTAATGGACAGGGTATTAATGAGCAGTTCTTC. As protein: CASSSPNGQGINEQFF.

The CDR3 loop reads CASSQSGYEQYF. For the CDR3, the DNA is TGTGCCAGCAGCCAATCCGGGTACGAGCAGTACTTC. The J gene is TRBJ2-7, the V gene TRBV14; D not certain. V lost 2 bases and J lost 4, with 6 bases in between. Germline-derived CDR1 and CDR2 are SGHDN and FVKESK. This CDR3 comprises 12 residues.

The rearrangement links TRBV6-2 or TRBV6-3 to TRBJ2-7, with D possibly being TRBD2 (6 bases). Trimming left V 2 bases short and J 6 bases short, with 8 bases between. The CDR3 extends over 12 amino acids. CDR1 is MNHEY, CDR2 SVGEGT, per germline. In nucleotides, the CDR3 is TGTGCCAGCAGTTACCGGGGGTCCGAGCAGTACTTC. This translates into CASSYRGSEQYF.

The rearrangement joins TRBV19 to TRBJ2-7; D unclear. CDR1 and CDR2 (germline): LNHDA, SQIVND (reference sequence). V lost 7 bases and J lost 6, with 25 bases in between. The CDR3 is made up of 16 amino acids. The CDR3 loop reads CASTRVGQPYSGEQYF. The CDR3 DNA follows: TGTGCCAGTACCAGAGTTGGGCAGCCGTACTCCGGCGAGCAGTACTTC. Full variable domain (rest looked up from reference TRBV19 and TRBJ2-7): DGGITQSPKYLFRKEGQNVTLSCEQNLNHDAMYWYRQDPGQGLRLIYYSQIVNDFQKGDIAEGYSVSREKKESFPLTVTSAQKNPTAFYLCASTRVGQPYSGEQYFGPGTRLTVT.

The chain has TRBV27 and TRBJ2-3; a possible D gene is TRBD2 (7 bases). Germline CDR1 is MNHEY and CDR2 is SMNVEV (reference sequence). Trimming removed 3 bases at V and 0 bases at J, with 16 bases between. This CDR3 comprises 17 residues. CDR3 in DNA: TGTGCCAGCAGTTTGAGAGGGGCGGGGGCTAGCACAGATACGCAGTATTTT. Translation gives CASSLRGAGASTDTQYF.

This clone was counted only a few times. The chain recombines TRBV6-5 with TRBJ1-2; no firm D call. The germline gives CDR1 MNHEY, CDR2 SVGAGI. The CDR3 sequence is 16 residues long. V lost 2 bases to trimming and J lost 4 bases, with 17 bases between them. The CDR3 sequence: CASSYTRRGSSYGYTF. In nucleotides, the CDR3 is TGTGCCAGCAGTTACACCCGGCGGGGTTCTTCCTATGGCTACACCTTC.

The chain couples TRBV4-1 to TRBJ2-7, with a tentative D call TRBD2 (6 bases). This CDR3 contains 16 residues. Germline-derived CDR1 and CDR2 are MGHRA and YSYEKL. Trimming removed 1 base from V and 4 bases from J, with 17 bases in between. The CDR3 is CASSQGGTPVGYEQYF. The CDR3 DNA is TGCGCCAGCAGCCAAGGGGGGACTCCCGTGGGGTACGAGCAGTACTTC.

The CDR3: CASSSPPGGVNYGYTF. The CDR3 bases are TGTGCCAGCAGTTCCCCACCGGGAGGGGTTAACTATGGCTACACCTTC. The rearrangement links TRBV6-5 to TRBJ1-2, with D perhaps TRBD1 (5 bases). V shed 4 bases and J shed 1 base, with 16 bases lying between them. The CDR3 extends over 16 amino acids. Germline V gene sequence: CDR1 MNHEY, CDR2 SVGAGI.

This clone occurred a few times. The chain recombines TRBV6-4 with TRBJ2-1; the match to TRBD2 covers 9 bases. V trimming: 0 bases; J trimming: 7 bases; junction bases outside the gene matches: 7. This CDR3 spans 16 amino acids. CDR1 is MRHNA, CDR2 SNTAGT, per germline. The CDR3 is CASSDSGGGAGNEQFF. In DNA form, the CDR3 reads TGTGCCAGCAGTGACTCCGGCGGGGGGGCCGGGAATGAGCAGTTCTTC.

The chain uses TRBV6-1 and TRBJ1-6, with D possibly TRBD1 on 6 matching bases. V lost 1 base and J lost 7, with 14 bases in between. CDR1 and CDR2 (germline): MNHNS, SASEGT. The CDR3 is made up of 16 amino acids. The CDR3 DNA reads TGTGCCAGCAGTGAAGTAGGGGGGGCGCGCAATTCACCCCTCCACTTT. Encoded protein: CASSEVGGARNSPLHF.

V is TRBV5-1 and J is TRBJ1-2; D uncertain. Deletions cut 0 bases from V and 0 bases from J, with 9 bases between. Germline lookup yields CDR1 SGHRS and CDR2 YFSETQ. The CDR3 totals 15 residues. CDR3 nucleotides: TGCGCCAGCAGCTTGGGAGCCGGGACTAACTATGGCTACACCTTC. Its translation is CASSLGAGTNYGYTF.

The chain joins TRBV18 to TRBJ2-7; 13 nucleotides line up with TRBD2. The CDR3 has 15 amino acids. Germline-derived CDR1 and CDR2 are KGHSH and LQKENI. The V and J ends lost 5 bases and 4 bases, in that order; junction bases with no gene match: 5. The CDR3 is CASSTSTSGRYEQYF. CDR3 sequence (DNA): TGTGCCAGCTCAACTTCGACTAGCGGGAGGTACGAGCAGTACTTC.

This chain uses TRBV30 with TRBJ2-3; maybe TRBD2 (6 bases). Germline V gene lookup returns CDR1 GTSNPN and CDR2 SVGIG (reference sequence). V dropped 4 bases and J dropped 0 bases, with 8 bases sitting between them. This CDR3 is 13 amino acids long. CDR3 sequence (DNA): TGTGCCTGGACTCGGGGGAGCACAGATACGCAGTATTTT. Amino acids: CAWTRGSTDTQYF.

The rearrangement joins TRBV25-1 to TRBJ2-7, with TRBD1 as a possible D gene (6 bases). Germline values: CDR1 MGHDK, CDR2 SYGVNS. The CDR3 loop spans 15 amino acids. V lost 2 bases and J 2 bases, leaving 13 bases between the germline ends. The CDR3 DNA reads TGTGCCAGCAGTGAAACTAGAACAGGGACCTACGAGCAGTACTTC. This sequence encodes CASSETRTGTYEQYF.

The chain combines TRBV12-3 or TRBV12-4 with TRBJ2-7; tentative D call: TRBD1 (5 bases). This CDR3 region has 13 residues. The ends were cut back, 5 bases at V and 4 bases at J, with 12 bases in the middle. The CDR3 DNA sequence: TGTGCCAGCAGTCGACAGCACATGTACGAGCAGTACTTC. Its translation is CASSRQHMYEQYF.

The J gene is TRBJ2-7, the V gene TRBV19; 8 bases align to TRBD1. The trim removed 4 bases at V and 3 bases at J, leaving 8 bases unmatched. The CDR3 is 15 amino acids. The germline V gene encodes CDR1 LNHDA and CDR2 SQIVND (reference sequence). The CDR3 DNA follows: TGTGCCAGTAGTACCTTCTTAGGACAGGGCTACGAGCAGTACTTC. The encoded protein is CASSTFLGQGYEQYF.

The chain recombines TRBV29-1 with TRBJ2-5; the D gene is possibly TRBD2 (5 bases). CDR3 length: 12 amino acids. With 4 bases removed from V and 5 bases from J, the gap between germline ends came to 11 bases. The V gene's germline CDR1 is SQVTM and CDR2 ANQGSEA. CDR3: CSVAVGEETQYF. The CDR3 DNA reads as TGCAGCGTTGCGGTGGGAGAGGAGACCCAGTACTTC. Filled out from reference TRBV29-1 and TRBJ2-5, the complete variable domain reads SAVISQKPSRDICQRGTSLTIQCQVDSQVTMMFWYRQQPGQSLTLIATANQGSEATYESGFVIDKFPISRPNLTFSTLTVSNMSPEDSSIYLCSVAVGEETQYFGPGTRLLVL.

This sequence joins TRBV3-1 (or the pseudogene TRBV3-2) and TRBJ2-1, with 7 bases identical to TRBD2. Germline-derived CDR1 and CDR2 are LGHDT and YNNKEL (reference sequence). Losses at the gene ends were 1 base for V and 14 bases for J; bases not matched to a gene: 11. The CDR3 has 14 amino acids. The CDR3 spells CASSQGGRRGGEFF. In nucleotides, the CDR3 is TGTGCCAGCAGCCAAGGAGGGAGGCGCGGGGGTGAGTTCTTC.

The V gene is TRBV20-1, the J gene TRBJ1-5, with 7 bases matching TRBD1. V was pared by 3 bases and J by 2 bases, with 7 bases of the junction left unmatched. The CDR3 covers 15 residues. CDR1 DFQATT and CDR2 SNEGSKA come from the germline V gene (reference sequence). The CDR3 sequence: CSASRQGAGNQPQHF. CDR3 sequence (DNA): TGCAGTGCTAGTAGACAGGGAGCGGGCAATCAGCCCCAGCATTTT.

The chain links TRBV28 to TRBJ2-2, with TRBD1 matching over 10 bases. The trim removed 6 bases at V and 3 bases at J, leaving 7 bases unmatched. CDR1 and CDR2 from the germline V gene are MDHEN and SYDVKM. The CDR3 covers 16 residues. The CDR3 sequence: CASSPDRGLDTGELFF. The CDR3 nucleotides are TGTGCCAGCAGCCCTGACAGGGGGCTTGACACCGGGGAGCTGTTTTTT.

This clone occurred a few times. The CDR3 sequence: CASSSRSGANTEAFF. For the CDR3, the DNA is TGTGCCAGCAGCTCCCGAAGCGGCGCTAACACTGAAGCTTTCTTT. This chain connects TRBV7-9 to TRBJ1-1; no clear D. V lost 4 bases, J lost 2 bases, and 14 bases lay in between. CDR3 length: 15 residues. The germline V gene encodes CDR1 SEHNR and CDR2 FQNEAQ (reference sequence).

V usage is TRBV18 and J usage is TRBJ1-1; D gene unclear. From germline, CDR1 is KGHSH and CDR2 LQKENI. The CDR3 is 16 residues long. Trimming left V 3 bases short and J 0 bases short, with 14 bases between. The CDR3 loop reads CASSPRRAMVNTEAFF. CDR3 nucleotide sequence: TGTGCCAGCTCACCGAGGAGGGCGATGGTGAACACTGAAGCTTTCTTT.

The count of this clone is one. The CDR3 spells CASSLRGTGSYNEQFF. The CDR3 DNA sequence: TGTGCCAGCAGTCTCCGCGGGACAGGGTCATACAATGAGCAGTTCTTC. The chain has TRBV27 and TRBJ2-1; 9 bases map to TRBD1. Germline V gene lookup returns CDR1 MNHEY and CDR2 SMNVEV (reference sequence). The CDR3 is 16 amino acids. V trimming: 5 bases; J trimming: 4 bases; junction bases outside the gene matches: 9.

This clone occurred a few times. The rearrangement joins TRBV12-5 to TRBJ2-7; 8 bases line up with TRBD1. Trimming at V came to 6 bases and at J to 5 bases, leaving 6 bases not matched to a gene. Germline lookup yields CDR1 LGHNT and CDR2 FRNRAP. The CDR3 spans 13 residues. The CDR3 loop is CASGRRTGNEQYF. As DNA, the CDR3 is TGTGCTAGTGGCCGCCGGACAGGGAACGAGCAGTACTTC. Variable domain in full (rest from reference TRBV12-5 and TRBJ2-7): DARVTQTPRHKVTEMGQEVTMRCQPILGHNTVFWYRQTMMQGLELLAYFRNRAPLDDSGMPKDRFSAEMPDATLATLKIQPSEPRDSAVYFCASGRRTGNEQYFGPGTRLTVT.

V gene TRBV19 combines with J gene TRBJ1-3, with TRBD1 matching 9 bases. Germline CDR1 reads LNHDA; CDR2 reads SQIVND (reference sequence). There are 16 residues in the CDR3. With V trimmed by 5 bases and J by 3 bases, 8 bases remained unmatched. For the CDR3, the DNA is TGTGCCAGTAGTCCCGAGACAGGGGGAAGTGGAAACACCATATATTTT. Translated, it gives CASSPETGGSGNTIYF.

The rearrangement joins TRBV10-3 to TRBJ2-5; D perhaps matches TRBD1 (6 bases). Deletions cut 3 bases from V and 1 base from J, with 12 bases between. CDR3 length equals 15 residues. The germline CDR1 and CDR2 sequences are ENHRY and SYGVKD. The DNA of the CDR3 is TGTGCCATCAGTGATGGTAAGGGGGTCCAAGAGACCCAGTACTTC. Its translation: CAISDGKGVQETQYF.

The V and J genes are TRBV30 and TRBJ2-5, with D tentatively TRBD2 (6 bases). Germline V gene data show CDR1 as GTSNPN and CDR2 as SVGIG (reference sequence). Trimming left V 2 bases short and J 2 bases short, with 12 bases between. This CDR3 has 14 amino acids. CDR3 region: CAWSPGGFQETQYF. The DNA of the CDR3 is TGTGCCTGGAGTCCCGGGGGTTTTCAAGAGACCCAGTACTTC.

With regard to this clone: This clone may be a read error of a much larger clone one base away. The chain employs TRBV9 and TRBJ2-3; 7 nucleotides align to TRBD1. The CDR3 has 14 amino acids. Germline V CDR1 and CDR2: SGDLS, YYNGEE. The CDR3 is CASNVGDSPYTQYF. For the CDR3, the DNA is TGTGCCAGCAACGTAGGGGACAGTCCGTATACGCAGTATTTT.

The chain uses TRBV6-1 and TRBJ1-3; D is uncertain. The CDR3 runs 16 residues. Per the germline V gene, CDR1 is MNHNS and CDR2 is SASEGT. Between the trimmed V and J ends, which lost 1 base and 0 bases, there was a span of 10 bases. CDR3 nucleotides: TGTGCCAGCAGTGAAGTGGTCAGACACTCTGGAAACACCATATATTTT. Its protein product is CASSEVVRHSGNTIYF.

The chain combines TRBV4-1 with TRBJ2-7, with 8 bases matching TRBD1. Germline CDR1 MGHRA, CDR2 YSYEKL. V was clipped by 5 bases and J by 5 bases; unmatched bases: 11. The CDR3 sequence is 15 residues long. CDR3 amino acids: CASSLTDRGRDEQYF. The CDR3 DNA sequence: TGCGCCAGCAGCTTAACCGACAGGGGCCGGGACGAGCAGTACTTC.